The subject of this entry is one T cell receptor (beta chain). Method: immunoSEQ multiplex PCR; TCRdb's copy keeps in-frame clones and lacks some. The sample consists of more than 90,000 clones, 90% to 96% of them appearing once. This CDR3 is built from 17 residues. V gave up 4 bases and J gave up 2 bases; unmatched junction bases: 11. Germline assignment: CDR1 WNHNN and CDR2 SYGVQD (reference sequence). This specimen comes from a study of technical replicates of blood from a few donors. The sample taken for sequencing was T cells isolated from PBMCs. The receptor was derived from a human donor in good health. This chain connects TRBV10-1 to TRBJ2-3, with 8 positions matching TRBD1. The CDR3, as DNA: TGCGCCAGCAGTGGGGGCGGACAGGGAATGACCACAGATACGCAGTATTTT. This encodes CASSGGGQGMTTDTQYF.